These 27 T cell receptor beta chains were all obtained from the same sample, sequenced in a study. Treg sorting used a CD4+CD25+CD127-/low gate. From the 5' RACE reads, TCRdb called clonotypes with MiXCR, one entry per CDR3 protein. The data show some 30,000 distinct CDR3 sequences, around 27% seen once. The sequencing sample was made of tumor-infiltrating Tregs sorted from the breast tumor. The receptor source for this set is a female donor with breast cancer.

In this sample, this clonotype turned up many times. V and J are TRBV6-5 and TRBJ2-1, with D perhaps TRBD2 (5 bases). Per germline, CDR1 MNHEY and CDR2 SVGAGI. This CDR3 has 13 residues. The CDR3 region has the DNA TGTGCTGTCATAGGGAGCTCCTACAATGAGCAGTTCTTC. Translated: CAVIGSSYNEQFF.

To note about this clonotype: Just one base apart from a much larger clone, this may be a read error. The rearrangement links TRBV29-1 to TRBJ1-2; D gene ambiguous. The CDR3 loop spans 13 amino acids. From germline, CDR1 is SQVTM and CDR2 ANQGSEA. CDR3 sequence: CSVPGGVGYGHTF. The CDR3 coding sequence is TGCAGCGTCCCTGGTGGGGTAGGCTATGGCCACACCTTC.

About this clonotype itself: A much larger clone is a single base away; this may be a read error. The chain is built from TRBV7-2 and TRBJ2-7; D unclear. This CDR3 has 14 residues. Looked up from germline, CDR1 is SGHTA and CDR2 is FQGNSA. The V gene lost 1 base and the J gene lost 0 bases, with 7 bases spanning the gap. DNA of the CDR3: TGTGCCAGCAGCTTAGTCGCGTCCTCCTACGAGCAGTACTTC. Residues: CASSLVASSYEQYF.

In its sample, this clonotype was seen many times. The chain carries TRBV7-2 and TRBJ2-1, with TRBD2 matching 8 bases. Unmatched junction bases numbered 7, after V lost 6 bases and J lost 6 bases. CDR3 size: 14 residues. Germline assignment: CDR1 SGHTA and CDR2 FQGNSA. CDR3 coding DNA: TGTGCCAGCAGTTTTCGGGGGGGCAGCAATGAGCAGTTCTTC. Its protein product is CASSFRGGSNEQFF.

V and J are TRBV27 and TRBJ1-1; D is possibly TRBD1 (5 bases). This CDR3 comprises 14 residues. Trimming cost V 1 base and J 5 bases, with 11 bases left between them. Germline assignment: CDR1 MNHEY and CDR2 SMNVEV (reference sequence). The DNA for the CDR3 is TGTGCCAGCAGTTTATTTGGGGGGAGGACTGAAGCTTTCTTT. Encoded protein: CASSLFGGRTEAFF.

This clonotype is classed as medium-sized. This chain joins TRBV7-2 and TRBJ2-7; D possibly uses TRBD1 or TRBD2 (5 bases each). This CDR3 has 14 amino acids. Germline V gene sequence: CDR1 SGHTA, CDR2 FQGNSA. Trimming took 0 bases from V and 4 from J, leaving 10 bases between them. CDR3 sequence: CASSLAGPSYEQYF. CDR3 DNA sequence: TGTGCCAGCAGCTTAGCGGGACCCTCGTACGAGCAGTACTTC.

This clonotype has ten or more counts. This chain links TRBV27 with TRBJ2-1; D may be TRBD2 (5 bases). The V and J ends lost 5 bases and 4 bases respectively, with 9 bases between them. The CDR3 consists of 13 residues. Germline V lookup: CDR1 MNHEY, CDR2 SMNVEV (reference sequence). The CDR3 DNA follows: TGTGCCAGCAGTCCAGCGGCATACAATGAGCAGTTCTTC. Translating it yields CASSPAAYNEQFF.

This clonotype was detected many times. This CDR3 is missing its conserved last phenylalanine or tryptophan, likely due to a read error. This rearrangement joins TRBV10-2 to TRBJ2-3; a possible D gene is TRBD2 (7 bases). The germline V gene has CDR1 WSHSY and CDR2 SAAADI. CDR3 size: 15 residues. Trimming stripped 7 bases from V and 1 base from J, with 15 bases between. CDR3 in amino acids: CASTGGGGGTDTQYL. The CDR3 DNA sequence: TGCGCCAGCACGGGGGGCGGCGGGGGCACAGATACGCAGTATCTT.

This clonotype was seen repeatedly, ten times or more. The rearrangement links TRBV15 to TRBJ2-5, with D uncertain. V shed 0 bases and J shed 6 bases, with 17 bases lying between them. CDR1 LNHNV and CDR2 YYDKDF come from the germline V gene (reference sequence). This CDR3 comprises 16 residues. The CDR3 nucleotides are TGTGCCACCAGCAGAGATGGTTCTCGGGCTGGAAAGACCCAGTACTTC. Translation gives CATSRDGSRAGKTQYF.

In the case of this clonotype: This may stem from a read error, because a much larger clone lies one nucleotide away. The CDR3 loop reads CASSLLSGANVLAF. In DNA, the CDR3 is TGTGCCAGCAGCCTTCTCTCTGGGGCCAACGTCCTGGCTTTC. V is TRBV3-1 and J is TRBJ2-6; weak D call: TRBD1 (5 bases). The V gene's germline CDR1 is LGHDT and CDR2 YNNKEL (reference sequence). The CDR3 has 14 residues.

This chain uses TRBV25-1 with TRBJ2-3, with D perhaps TRBD2 (6 bases). The CDR3 totals 14 residues. CDR1 is MGHDK and CDR2 is SYGVNS in the germline V gene. With 7 bases removed from V and 0 bases from J, the gap between germline ends came to 11 bases. CDR3 nucleotide sequence: TGTGCCAGCAAAAGAGCGGGCAGCACAGATACGCAGTATTTT. Translated: CASKRAGSTDTQYF.

As to this clonotype: Since no conserved phenylalanine or tryptophan closes the CDR3, a read error is the likely cause. The gene calls are TRBV6-1 and TRBJ2-1; D perhaps matches TRBD2 (5 bases). Germline CDR1 and CDR2: MNHNS and SASEGT. V lost 8 bases, J lost 4 bases, and 15 bases lay in between. The CDR3 spans 14 residues. CDR3 coding DNA: TGTGCCAGCGCTTCGAAAGGAGGATACAATGAGCAGTTCCTC. Its translation: CASASKGGYNEQFL.

Ten or more counts support this clonotype. The chain has TRBV5-1 and TRBJ2-1; TRBD2 aligns across 7 bases. V shed 0 bases, J shed 9 bases, and the junction held 9 bases outside the gene matches. The CDR3 consists of 15 residues. The germline V gene has CDR1 SGHRS and CDR2 YFSETQ. The CDR3 DNA follows: TGCGCCAGCAGCTTGGAGGGAGGGCGGGATCGTGAGCAGTTCTTC. This gives the protein CASSLEGGRDREQFF.

With respect to this clonotype: Sequence at one end of the junction differs from germline and may be a read error. The J gene is TRBJ2-1, the V gene TRBV3-1; perhaps TRBD1 as D (6 bases). The assigned J gene may be wrong: the sequence end matches TRBJ2-7 better. CDR1 LGHDT and CDR2 YNNKEL come from the germline V gene (reference sequence). This CDR3 spans 16 amino acids. CDR3 region: CASGQERRGIHNEQYF. DNA for the CDR3: TGTGCCAGCGGCCAAGAACGCAGGGGCATCCACAATGAGCAGTACTTC.

The rearrangement uses TRBV4-2 and TRBJ2-7, with 10 bases matching TRBD2. CDR3 length equals 15 residues. With 6 bases clipped from V and 3 bases from J, the junction kept 8 bases outside the gene matches. Germline lookup yields CDR1 LGHNA and CDR2 YNFKEQ. The CDR3 is CASRLLAGEDYEQYF. The CDR3 nucleotides are TGTGCCAGCAGACTTCTAGCGGGAGAGGACTACGAGCAGTACTTC.

This clonotype was detected ten times or more. J is TRBJ2-6 and V is TRBV5-4; no clear D gene. The CDR3 is made up of 14 amino acids. Germline V gene sequence: CDR1 SGHNT, CDR2 YYREEE (reference sequence). V was trimmed by 0 bases and J by 0 bases, leaving 1 base between them. Here the CDR3 DNA reads TGTGCCAGCAGCTTGGCCTCTGGGGCCAACGTCCTGACTTTC. Its protein product is CASSLASGANVLTF.

In DNA, the CDR3 is TGTGCCAGCAGCTTAAGGGACAGCGTCTATACTCGCTCCTACGAGCAGTACTTC. Its protein product is CASSLRDSVYTRSYEQYF. The chain carries TRBV7-6 and TRBJ2-7; 7 bases match TRBD1. Per the germline V gene, CDR1 is SGHVS and CDR2 is FNYEAQ. CDR3 length: 18 amino acids. V trimming: 2 bases; J trimming: 0 bases; junction bases outside the gene matches: 13.

V gene TRBV10-3 combines with J gene TRBJ1-1, with a tentative D call TRBD1 (6 bases). Trimming pared 3 bases from V and 5 bases from J, leaving 13 bases between. Germline V gene lookup returns CDR1 ENHRY and CDR2 SYGVKD. The CDR3 sequence is 14 residues long. The CDR3 region is CAISDTGTRTEAFF. In nucleotides, the CDR3 is TGTGCCATCAGTGACACCGGGACAAGAACTGAAGCTTTCTTT.

V and J are TRBV20-1 and TRBJ2-5, with D perhaps matching TRBD1 (5 bases). The CDR3 is 13 amino acids. Trimming cost V 6 bases and J 2 bases, with 13 bases left between them. Germline CDR1 reads DFQATT; CDR2 reads SNEGSKA (reference sequence). CDR3 sequence reads: CSARVPLQETQYF. Here the CDR3 DNA reads TGCAGTGCCAGGGTACCGCTACAAGAGACCCAGTACTTC.

V gene TRBV9 combines with J gene TRBJ2-1, with a tentative D call TRBD2 (6 bases). Trimming stripped 0 bases from V and 7 bases from J, with 14 bases between. The CDR3 has 15 residues. CDR1 and CDR2 from the germline V gene are SGDLS and YYNGEE. In DNA, the CDR3 is TGTGCCAGCAGCGTAGCTGGCGGGAATTCAAATGAGCAGTTCTTC. Its protein product is CASSVAGGNSNEQFF. The full variable domain, with the rest looked up from reference TRBV9 and TRBJ2-1, is DSGVTQTPKHLITATGQRVTLRCSPRSGDLSVYWYQQSLDQGLQFLIQYYNGEERAKGNILERFSAQQFPDLHSELNLSSLELGDSALYFCASSVAGGNSNEQFFGPGTRLTVL.

This clonotype was counted at least ten times. The chain links TRBV18 to TRBJ2-3, with D perhaps TRBD1 (5 bases). The CDR3 length is 15 residues. CDR1 KGHSH and CDR2 LQKENI come from the germline V gene. Trimming pared 3 bases from V and 1 base from J, leaving 11 bases between. CDR3 region: CASSPDRRGTDTQYF. As DNA, the CDR3 is TGTGCCAGCTCACCTGACAGACGGGGCACAGATACGCAGTATTTT. Complete variable domain (other parts from reference TRBV18 and TRBJ2-3): NAGVMQNPRHLVRRRGQEARLRCSPMKGHSHVYWYRQLPEEGLKFMVYLQKENIIDESGMPKERFSAEFPKEGPSILRIQQVVRGDSAAYFCASSPDRRGTDTQYFGPGTRLTVL.

By sample fraction, this clonotype is medium-sized (0.01 to 0.1%). Here the CDR3 DNA reads TGTGCCAGCAGTGAACCGGCTAGCGGGGCGGCCCGGGCCAAAAACATTCAGTACTTC. Translated: CASSEPASGAARAKNIQYF. The chain links TRBV6-1 to TRBJ2-4, with 9 positions matching TRBD2. The V and J ends lost 2 bases and 1 base, in that order; junction bases with no gene match: 12. The length of the CDR3 is 19 residues. Germline assignment: CDR1 MNHNS and CDR2 SASEGT.

The chain is built from TRBV7-9 and TRBJ2-1, with D unresolved. This CDR3 has 17 amino acids. Trimming left V 0 bases short and J 5 bases short, with 17 bases between. Germline CDR1 is SEHNR and CDR2 is FQNEAQ (reference sequence). Written as DNA, the CDR3 is TGTGCCAGCAGCTTAGCCTTAGGACCATGGGCCCACAATGAGCAGTTCTTC. Translating it yields CASSLALGPWAHNEQFF.

The gene calls are TRBV5-1 and TRBJ2-7, with D possibly TRBD1 on 5 matching bases. Per germline, CDR1 SGHRS and CDR2 YFSETQ. The CDR3 runs to 13 residues. The V and J ends lost 0 bases and 5 bases respectively, with 9 bases between them. The CDR3 protein is CASSLVGAHEQYF. As DNA, the CDR3 is TGCGCCAGCAGCTTGGTTGGGGCCCACGAGCAGTACTTC.

Worth noting for this clonotype: This could be a read error, since a much larger clone is one nucleotide away. V and J are TRBV5-1 and TRBJ2-6; possibly TRBD1 or TRBD2 for D (5 bases each). Per germline, CDR1 SGHRS and CDR2 YFSETQ. The CDR3 runs 17 residues. The CDR3 nucleotides read TGCGCCAGCAGCCTCCGGGACGGTAACTCTGGGGCCTACGTCCTGACTTTC. It yields the protein CASSLRDGNSGAYVLTF.

This rearrangement joins TRBV20-1 to TRBJ1-2; D is perhaps TRBD1 (6 bases). V dropped 1 base and J dropped 3 bases, with 9 bases sitting between them. The CDR3 is 13 residues long. Germline V gives CDR1 DFQATT, CDR2 SNEGSKA (reference sequence). CDR3 protein: CSARAGVDYGYTF. CDR3 sequence (DNA): TGCAGTGCTAGAGCAGGGGTGGACTATGGCTACACCTTC.

This clonotype is labeled medium-sized (0.01 to 0.1%). The genes are TRBV24-1 and TRBJ2-1, with 10 bases matching TRBD1. The J segment lost 4 bases and the V segment lost 9 bases, leaving 2 bases of the junction unmatched. Germline CDR1 and CDR2: KGHDR and SFDVKD. The CDR3 has 13 amino acids. The CDR3 reads CATQGQGYNEQFF. Here the CDR3 DNA reads TGTGCCACCCAGGGACAGGGGTACAATGAGCAGTTCTTC.